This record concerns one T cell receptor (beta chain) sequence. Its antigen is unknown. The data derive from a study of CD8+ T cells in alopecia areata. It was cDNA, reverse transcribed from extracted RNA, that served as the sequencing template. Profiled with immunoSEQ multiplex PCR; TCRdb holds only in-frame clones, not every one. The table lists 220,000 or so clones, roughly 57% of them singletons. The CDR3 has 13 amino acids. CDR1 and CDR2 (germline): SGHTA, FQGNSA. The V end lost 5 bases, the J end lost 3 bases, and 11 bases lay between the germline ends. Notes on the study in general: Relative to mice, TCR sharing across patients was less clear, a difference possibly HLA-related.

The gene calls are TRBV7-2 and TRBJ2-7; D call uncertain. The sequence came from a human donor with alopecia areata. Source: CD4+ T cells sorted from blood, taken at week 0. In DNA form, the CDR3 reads TGTGCCAGCAGCCGCACAGCACTCTACGAGCAGTACTTC. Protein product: CASSRTALYEQYF.